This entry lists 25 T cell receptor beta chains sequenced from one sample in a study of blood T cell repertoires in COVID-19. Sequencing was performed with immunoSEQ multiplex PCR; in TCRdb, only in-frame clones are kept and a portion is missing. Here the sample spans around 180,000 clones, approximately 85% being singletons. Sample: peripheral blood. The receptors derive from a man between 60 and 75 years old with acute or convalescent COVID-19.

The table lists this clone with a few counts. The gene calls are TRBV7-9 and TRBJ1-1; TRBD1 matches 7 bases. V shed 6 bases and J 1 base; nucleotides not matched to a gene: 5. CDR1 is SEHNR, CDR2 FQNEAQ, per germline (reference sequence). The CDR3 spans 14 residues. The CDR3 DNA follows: TGTGCCAGCAGACAGACAGGGCAGAACACTGAAGCTTTCTTT. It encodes CASRQTGQNTEAFF.

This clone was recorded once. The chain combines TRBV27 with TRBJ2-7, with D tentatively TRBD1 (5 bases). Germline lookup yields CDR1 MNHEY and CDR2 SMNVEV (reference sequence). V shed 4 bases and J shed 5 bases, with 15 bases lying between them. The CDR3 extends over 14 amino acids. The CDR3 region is CASSSRQKNDEQYF. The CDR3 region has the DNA TGTGCCAGCAGTTCAAGACAGAAAAATGACGAGCAGTACTTC.

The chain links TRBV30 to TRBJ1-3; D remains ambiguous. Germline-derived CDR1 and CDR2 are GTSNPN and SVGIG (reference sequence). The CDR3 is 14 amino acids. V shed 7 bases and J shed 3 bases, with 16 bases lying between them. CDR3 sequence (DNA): TGTGCCTCCGAACGGCTTAGCGGTGGAAACACCATATATTTT. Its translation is CASERLSGGNTIYF.

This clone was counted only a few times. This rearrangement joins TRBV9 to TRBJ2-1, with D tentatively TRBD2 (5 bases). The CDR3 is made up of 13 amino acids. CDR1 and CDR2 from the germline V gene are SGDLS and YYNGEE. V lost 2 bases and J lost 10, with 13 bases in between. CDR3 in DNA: TGTGCCAGCAGCGTCAGCGGACCCAGGGAGCAGTTCTTC. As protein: CASSVSGPREQFF.

Here the CDR3 reads CASSLNTPEQYF. The DNA for the CDR3 is TGTGCCAGCAGTTTAAACACCCCCGAGCAGTACTTC. V gene TRBV28 combines with J gene TRBJ2-7; D not certain. V lost 2 bases to trimming and J lost 6 bases, with 8 bases between them. The length of the CDR3 is 12 residues. Looked up from germline, CDR1 is MDHEN and CDR2 is SYDVKM.

CDR3 loop: CASGPRGRNEQFF. CDR3 nucleotides: TGTGCCAGTGGGCCAAGGGGTCGGAATGAGCAGTTCTTC. This sequence joins TRBV28 and TRBJ2-1, with a tentative D call TRBD1 (5 bases). The germline V and J ends were trimmed by 9 bases and 7 bases, with 16 bases remaining between them. Germline CDR1 MDHEN, CDR2 SYDVKM. The CDR3 runs to 13 residues.

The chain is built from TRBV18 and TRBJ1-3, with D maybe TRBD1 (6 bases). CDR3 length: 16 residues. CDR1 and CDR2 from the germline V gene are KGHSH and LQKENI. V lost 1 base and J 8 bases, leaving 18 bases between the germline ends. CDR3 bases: TGTGCCAGCTCACCACTGGGACAAGGGGAACGGGACACCATATATTTT. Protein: CASSPLGQGERDTIYF.

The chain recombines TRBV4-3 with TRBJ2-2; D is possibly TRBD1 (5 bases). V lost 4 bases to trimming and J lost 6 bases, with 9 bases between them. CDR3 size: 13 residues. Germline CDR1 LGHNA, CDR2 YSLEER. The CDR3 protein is CASSLTAPGELFF. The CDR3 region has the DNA TGCGCCAGCAGCCTGACAGCCCCCGGGGAGCTGTTTTTT.

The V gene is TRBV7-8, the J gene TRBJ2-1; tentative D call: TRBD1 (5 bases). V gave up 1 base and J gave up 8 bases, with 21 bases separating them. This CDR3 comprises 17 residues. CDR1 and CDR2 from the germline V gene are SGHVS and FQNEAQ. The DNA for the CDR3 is TGTGCCAGCAGCTTAGAGGGGCGAGCACTACTCCGGGATGAGCAGTTCTTC. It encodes CASSLEGRALLRDEQFF.

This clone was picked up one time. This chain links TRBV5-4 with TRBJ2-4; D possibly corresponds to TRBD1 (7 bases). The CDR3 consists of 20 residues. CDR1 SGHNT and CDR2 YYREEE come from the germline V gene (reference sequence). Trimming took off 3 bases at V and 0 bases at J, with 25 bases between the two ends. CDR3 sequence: CASSSRQGAYSGVAKNIQYF. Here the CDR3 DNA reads TGTGCCAGCAGCTCCAGACAGGGCGCTTATAGCGGAGTAGCCAAAAACATTCAGTACTTC.

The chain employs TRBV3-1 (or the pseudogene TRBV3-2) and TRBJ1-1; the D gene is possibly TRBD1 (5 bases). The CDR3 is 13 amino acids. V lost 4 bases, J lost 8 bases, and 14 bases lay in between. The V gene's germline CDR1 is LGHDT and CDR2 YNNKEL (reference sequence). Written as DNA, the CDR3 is TGTGCCAGCAGCCTGTCAGGGACTTCCGAAGCTTTCTTT. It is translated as CASSLSGTSEAFF.

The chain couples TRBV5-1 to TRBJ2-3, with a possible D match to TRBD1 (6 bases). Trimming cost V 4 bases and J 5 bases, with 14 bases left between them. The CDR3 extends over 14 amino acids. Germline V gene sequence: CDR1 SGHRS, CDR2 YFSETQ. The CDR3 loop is CASSPGPQGDTQYF. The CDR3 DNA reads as TGCGCCAGCAGCCCGGGCCCACAGGGAGATACGCAGTATTTT.

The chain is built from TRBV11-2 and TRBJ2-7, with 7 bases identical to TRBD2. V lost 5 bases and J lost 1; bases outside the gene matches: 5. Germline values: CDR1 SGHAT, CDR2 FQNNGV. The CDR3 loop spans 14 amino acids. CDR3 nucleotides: TGTGCCAGCAGCAGGAGCGGGGTTTCCTACGAGCAGTACTTC. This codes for CASSRSGVSYEQYF.

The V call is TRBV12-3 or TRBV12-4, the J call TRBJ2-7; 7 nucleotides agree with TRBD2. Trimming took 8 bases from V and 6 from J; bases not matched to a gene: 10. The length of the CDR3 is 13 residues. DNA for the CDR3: TGTGCCAGCCTAGGGGCGGGAGCTGGCGAGCAGTACTTC. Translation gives CASLGAGAGEQYF.

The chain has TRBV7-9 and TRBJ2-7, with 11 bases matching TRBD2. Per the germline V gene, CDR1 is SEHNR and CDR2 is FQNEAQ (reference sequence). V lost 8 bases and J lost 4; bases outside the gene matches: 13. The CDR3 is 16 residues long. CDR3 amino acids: CASSKGTSGSRYEQYF. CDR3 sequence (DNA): TGTGCCAGCTCTAAGGGAACTAGCGGGAGCCGTTACGAGCAGTACTTC.

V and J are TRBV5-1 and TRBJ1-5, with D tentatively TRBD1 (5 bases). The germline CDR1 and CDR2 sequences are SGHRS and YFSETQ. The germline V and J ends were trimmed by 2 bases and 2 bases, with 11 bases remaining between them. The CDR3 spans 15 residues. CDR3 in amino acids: CASSLGEAGNQPQHF. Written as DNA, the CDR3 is TGCGCCAGCAGCTTAGGGGAGGCGGGCAATCAGCCCCAGCATTTT. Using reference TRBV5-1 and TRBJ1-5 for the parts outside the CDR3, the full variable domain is KAGVTQTPRYLIKTRGQQVTLSCSPISGHRSVSWYQQTPGQGLQFLFEYFSETQRNKGNFPGRFSGRQFSNSRSEMNVSTLELGDSALYLCASSLGEAGNQPQHFGDGTRLSIL.

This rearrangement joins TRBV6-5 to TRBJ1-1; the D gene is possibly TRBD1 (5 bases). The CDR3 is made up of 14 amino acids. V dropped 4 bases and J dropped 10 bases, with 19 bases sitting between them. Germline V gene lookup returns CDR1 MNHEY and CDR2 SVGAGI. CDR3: CASSLAAGGRGAFF. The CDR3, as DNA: TGTGCCAGCAGTTTGGCAGCCGGGGGGAGAGGAGCTTTCTTT.

The CDR3 spells CAWSPTGRTGELFF. CDR3 nucleotides: TGTGCCTGGAGTCCGACAGGGCGTACCGGGGAGCTGTTTTTT. J is TRBJ2-2 and V is TRBV30; 7 bases align to TRBD1. Trimming at V came to 2 bases and at J to 5 bases, leaving 5 bases not matched to a gene. The CDR3 is 14 residues long. Germline loops: CDR1 GTSNPN, CDR2 SVGIG (reference sequence).

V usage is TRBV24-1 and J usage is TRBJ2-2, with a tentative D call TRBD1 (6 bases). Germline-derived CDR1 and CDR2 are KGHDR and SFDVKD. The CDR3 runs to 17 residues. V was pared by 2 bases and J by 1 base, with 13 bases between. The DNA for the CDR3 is TGTGCCACCAGTGATTCTTCCCCGGGACAGAACACCGGGGAGCTGTTTTTT. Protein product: CATSDSSPGQNTGELFF.

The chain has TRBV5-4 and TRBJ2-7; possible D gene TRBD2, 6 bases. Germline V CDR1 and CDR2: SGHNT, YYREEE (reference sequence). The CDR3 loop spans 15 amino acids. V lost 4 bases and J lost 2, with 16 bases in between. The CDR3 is CASSPRVAEPYEQYF. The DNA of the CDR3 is TGTGCCAGCAGCCCTCGGGTAGCGGAGCCCTACGAGCAGTACTTC.

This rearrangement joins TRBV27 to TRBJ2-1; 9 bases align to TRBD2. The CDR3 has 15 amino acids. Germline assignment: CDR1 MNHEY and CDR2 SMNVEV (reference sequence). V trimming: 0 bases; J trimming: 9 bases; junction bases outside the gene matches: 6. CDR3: CASSLSAGGPSEQFF. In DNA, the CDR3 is TGTGCCAGCAGTTTATCGGCGGGAGGGCCCTCTGAGCAGTTCTTC.

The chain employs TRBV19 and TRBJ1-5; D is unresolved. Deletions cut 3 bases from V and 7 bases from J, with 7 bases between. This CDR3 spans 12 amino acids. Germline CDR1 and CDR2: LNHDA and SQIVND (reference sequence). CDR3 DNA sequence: TGTGCCAGTAGTATCTCCGGGCAGCCCCAGCATTTT. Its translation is CASSISGQPQHF.

CDR3 amino acids: CASSYSGRTGAYEQYF. CDR3 nucleotides: TGTGCCAGCAGTTACTCGGGTCGGACGGGGGCCTACGAGCAGTACTTC. The chain joins TRBV6-5 to TRBJ2-7, with a possible D match to TRBD2 (6 bases). This CDR3 comprises 16 residues. The V gene lost 0 bases and the J gene lost 2 bases, with 14 bases spanning the gap. The germline V gene has CDR1 MNHEY and CDR2 SVGAGI.

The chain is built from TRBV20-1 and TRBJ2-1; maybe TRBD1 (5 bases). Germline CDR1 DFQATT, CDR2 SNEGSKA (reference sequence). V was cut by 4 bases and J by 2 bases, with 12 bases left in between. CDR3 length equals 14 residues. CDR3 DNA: TGCAGTGCTAATGATCAGGGCACCTACAATGAGCAGTTCTTC. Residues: CSANDQGTYNEQFF.

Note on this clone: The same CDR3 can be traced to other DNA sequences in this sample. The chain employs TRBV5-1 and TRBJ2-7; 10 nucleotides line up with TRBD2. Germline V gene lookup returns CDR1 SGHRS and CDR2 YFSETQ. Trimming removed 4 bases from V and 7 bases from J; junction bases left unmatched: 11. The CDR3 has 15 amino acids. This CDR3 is CASSTTAGGPGEQYF. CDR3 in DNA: TGCGCCAGCAGCACTACAGCGGGAGGGCCGGGGGAGCAGTACTTC.